Each of the 23 T cell receptor beta chains below was sequenced from the same sample in a study of T cell responses to AZD1222 COVID-19 vaccine. The method was immunoSEQ multiplex PCR; TCRdb's version includes in-frame clones alone and lacks a portion of them. This sample has about 49,000 clones; about 74% occur once, and the top ten carry 6% to 7%. Sequencing was performed on peripheral blood, taken on day 0 of AZD1222 vaccination. These receptors were obtained from an adult in good health.

This clone was found a few times. The chain joins TRBV15 to TRBJ1-3; D gene ambiguous. From germline, CDR1 is LNHNV and CDR2 YYDKDF (reference sequence). This CDR3 has 16 amino acids. V lost 1 base and J 0 bases, leaving 10 bases between the germline ends. The CDR3 DNA follows: TGTGCCACCAGCAGAGCAGTTGAAGACTCTGGAAACACCATATATTTT. It codes for CATSRAVEDSGNTIYF.

The CDR3 spells CASSGQGINSPLHF. The CDR3 DNA reads TGTGCCAGCAGTGGGCAGGGTATTAATTCACCCCTCCACTTT. V and J are TRBV5-6 and TRBJ1-6, with D possibly being TRBD1 (5 bases). With 5 bases removed from V and 6 bases from J, the gap between germline ends came to 12 bases. The CDR3 covers 14 residues. The V gene's germline CDR1 is SGHDT and CDR2 YYEEEE. The whole variable domain, filled in from reference TRBV5-6 and TRBJ1-6, reads DAGVTQSPTHLIKTRGQQVTLRCSPKSGHDTVSWYQQALGQGPQFIFQYYEEEERQRGNFPDRFSGHQFPNYSSELNVNALLLGDSALYLCASSGQGINSPLHFGNGTRLTVT.

The rearrangement joins TRBV18 to TRBJ2-4; no definite D call. The CDR3 extends over 13 amino acids. The V end was cut by 3 bases, the J end by 5 bases, with 8 bases between. Germline CDR1 and CDR2: KGHSH and LQKENI. The CDR3 protein is CASSPSRENIQYF. The CDR3 DNA reads TGTGCCAGCTCACCTTCCCGGGAAAACATTCAGTACTTC.

This chain links TRBV3-1 (or the pseudogene TRBV3-2) with TRBJ1-5, with a possible D match to TRBD1 (5 bases). Trimming cost V 3 bases and J 0 bases, with 33 bases left between them. Germline lookup yields CDR1 LGHDT and CDR2 YNNKEL (reference sequence). The CDR3 has 23 residues. This CDR3 reads CASSHHFRDGWSKVLYSNQPQHF. The CDR3 region has the DNA TGTGCCAGCAGCCACCACTTCAGGGACGGGTGGTCAAAGGTCCTCTATAGCAATCAGCCCCAGCATTTT.

This clone was observed a few times. V is TRBV6-6 and J is TRBJ1-2; D not certain. The CDR3 is 12 amino acids. V dropped 1 base and J dropped 6 bases, with 6 bases sitting between them. Germline V gene sequence: CDR1 MNHNY, CDR2 SVGAGI (reference sequence). CDR3 bases: TGTGCCAGCAGTTACTTGCTTGATGGCTACACCTTC. It codes for CASSYLLDGYTF.

The chain recombines TRBV6-5 with TRBJ1-1; 7 bases match TRBD1. V lost 0 bases and J lost 3; bases outside the gene matches: 4. Germline V CDR1 and CDR2: MNHEY, SVGAGI. The CDR3 covers 15 residues. The CDR3 reads CASSYSRQGDTEAFF. The DNA for the CDR3 is TGTGCCAGCAGTTACTCCCGACAGGGAGACACTGAAGCTTTCTTT.

The chain recombines TRBV5-1 with TRBJ2-1; 8 nucleotides align to TRBD1. CDR1 and CDR2 from the germline V gene are SGHRS and YFSETQ. Losses at the gene ends were 3 bases for V and 9 bases for J; bases not matched to a gene: 14. The CDR3 totals 16 residues. CDR3 amino acids: CASSSGVGQAFLEQFF. Written as DNA, the CDR3 is TGCGCCAGCAGCTCGGGTGTGGGACAGGCTTTTCTTGAGCAGTTCTTC.

The CDR3 sequence is CASSIEGSQPQHF. The DNA for the CDR3 is TGTGCCAGTAGTATAGAAGGGTCTCAGCCCCAGCATTTT. The V call is TRBV19, the J call TRBJ1-5; D is ambiguous. Looked up from germline, CDR1 is LNHDA and CDR2 is SQIVND (reference sequence). V dropped 0 bases and J dropped 6 bases, with 6 bases sitting between them. The CDR3 totals 13 residues.

The chain recombines TRBV19 with TRBJ1-3; D not certain. Germline loops: CDR1 LNHDA, CDR2 SQIVND (reference sequence). Between the trimmed V and J ends, which lost 5 bases and 4 bases, there was a span of 6 bases. The CDR3 totals 12 residues. For the CDR3, the DNA is TGTGCCAGTAGTCTCGAAGGAAACACCATATATTTT. Translating gives CASSLEGNTIYF.

The chain links TRBV19 to TRBJ2-6; D gene ambiguous. The CDR3 loop spans 15 amino acids. Trimming cost V 4 bases and J 0 bases, with 7 bases left between them. Germline V gene sequence: CDR1 LNHDA, CDR2 SQIVND (reference sequence). As DNA, the CDR3 is TGTGCCAGTAGTACCCACCGCTCTGGGGCCAACGTCCTGACTTTC. Its translation: CASSTHRSGANVLTF.

The CDR3 reads CASSLVEGFGYTF. The DNA of the CDR3 is TGCGCCAGCAGCTTGGTAGAGGGTTTTGGCTACACCTTC. This chain uses TRBV5-1 with TRBJ1-2; no clear D. From germline, CDR1 is SGHRS and CDR2 YFSETQ. V lost 0 bases and J 7 bases, leaving 10 bases between the germline ends. The CDR3 has 13 residues.

The chain combines TRBV7-6 with TRBJ2-7, with D possibly matching TRBD1 (6 bases). Trimming removed 4 bases from V and 5 bases from J, with 21 bases in between. Germline V CDR1 and CDR2: SGHVS, FNYEAQ. This CDR3 comprises 16 residues. The CDR3 DNA reads TGTGCCAGCAGCTATGAAGTAAACAGGGTCCGCAACGAGCAGTACGTC. Protein product: CASSYEVNRVRNEQYV.

The chain recombines TRBV7-8 with TRBJ2-5, with D possibly matching TRBD1 (8 bases). The CDR3 is 17 residues long. V was cut by 5 bases and J by 4 bases, with 23 bases left in between. Germline V gives CDR1 SGHVS, CDR2 FQNEAQ. CDR3 region: CASSLGRGRGRLETQYF. CDR3 DNA sequence: TGTGCCAGCAGCCTAGGGAGGGGCAGGGGGCGCTTAGAGACCCAGTACTTC.

V usage is TRBV5-6 and J usage is TRBJ1-4; 8 bases align to TRBD1. Germline trimming cut 3 bases from V and 5 bases from J; bases unmatched to any gene: 9. The CDR3 runs to 16 residues. Germline loops: CDR1 SGHDT, CDR2 YYEEEE. DNA for the CDR3: TGTGCCAGCAGCTCGGCGCCGGGACAGGTGAATGAAAAACTGTTTTTT. It yields the protein CASSSAPGQVNEKLFF.

For the CDR3, the DNA is TGTGCCAGCAGCCCCCCCCCAACTAATGAAAAACTGTTTTTT. Translation: CASSPPPTNEKLFF. The chain has TRBV7-2 and TRBJ1-4, with D unresolved. CDR3 length: 14 amino acids. With 5 bases removed from V and 0 bases from J, the gap between germline ends came to 7 bases. Germline V CDR1 and CDR2: SGHTA, FQGNSA. The complete variable domain, with remaining parts taken from reference TRBV7-2 and TRBJ1-4, reads GAGVSQSPSNKVTEKGKDVELRCDPISGHTALYWYRQSLGQGLEFLIYFQGNSAPDKSGLPSDRFSAERTGGSVSTLTIQRTQQEDSAVYLCASSPPPTNEKLFFGSGTQLSVL.

In this sample, this clone turned up a few times. The chain employs TRBV28 and TRBJ1-1; a weak D match, TRBD1 (6 bases). The CDR3 is 14 residues long. Trimming pared 6 bases from V and 2 bases from J, leaving 13 bases between. Germline CDR1 is MDHEN and CDR2 is SYDVKM. The chain's CDR3 is CASRPGELNTEAFF. The CDR3 bases are TGTGCCAGCAGACCAGGGGAATTAAACACTGAAGCTTTCTTT.

The chain carries TRBV5-1 and TRBJ1-2; tentative D call: TRBD1 (6 bases). The CDR3 runs to 12 residues. V lost 4 bases to trimming and J lost 10 bases, with 14 bases between them. The germline gives CDR1 SGHRS, CDR2 YFSETQ. For the CDR3, the DNA is TGCGCCAGCAGCCTACACAGGGATGTCTACACCTTC. Protein: CASSLHRDVYTF.

This clone was counted a few times. This sequence joins TRBV27 and TRBJ1-4, with D unresolved. The CDR3 covers 18 residues. The germline gives CDR1 MNHEY, CDR2 SMNVEV (reference sequence). V was cut by 1 base and J by 0 bases, with 15 bases left in between. The CDR3 DNA reads TGTGCCAGCAGTTTATTGCCCCCCCGAGACGCAACTAATGAAAAACTGTTTTTT. Translated, it gives CASSLLPPRDATNEKLFF.

As to this clone: At one boundary the junction diverges from the germline segment, which might be a read error. The chain employs TRBV28 and TRBJ1-2, with D unresolved. The CDR3 loop spans 11 amino acids. Germline V CDR1 and CDR2: MDHEN, SYDVKM. The CDR3 sequence: CASSSNYGYTF. The DNA of the CDR3 is TGTGCCAGCAGTTCAAACTACGGCTACACCTTC.

This chain connects TRBV4-1 to TRBJ2-2; perhaps TRBD1 as D (5 bases). Trimming left V 6 bases short and J 8 bases short, with 10 bases between. Germline assignment: CDR1 MGHRA and CDR2 YSYEKL. This CDR3 contains 12 residues. CDR3 sequence: CASRPGIGELFF. DNA for the CDR3: TGCGCCAGCAGGCCAGGGATTGGGGAGCTGTTTTTT.

CDR3 bases: TGCGCCAGCAGCGCCCGACAGGGATCGGAGGAGACCCAGTACTTC. Protein sequence: CASSARQGSEETQYF. The V gene is TRBV4-1, the J gene TRBJ2-5; 7 bases are shared with TRBD1. CDR1 and CDR2 from the germline V gene are MGHRA and YSYEKL. The CDR3 runs to 15 residues. The ends lost 5 bases at V and 5 bases at J; junction bases unmatched: 11.

This clone was found once. The junction departs from the called germline gene at one end, perhaps through a read error. The rearrangement joins TRBV6-6 to TRBJ1-3; D not resolved. Per germline, CDR1 MNHNY and CDR2 SVGAGI (reference sequence). CDR3 size: 13 residues. CDR3 residues: CASTYLSGNTIYF. CDR3 nucleotides: TGTGCCAGCACTTACCTCTCTGGAAACACCATATATTTT.

This clone was picked up one time. The CDR3 DNA reads TGTGCCAGTAGTGGAGCCCCAGGACAGGGGAATTTAAATGGCTACACCTTC. Its translation: CASSGAPGQGNLNGYTF. This chain joins TRBV19 and TRBJ1-2; 9 bases line up with TRBD1. The germline V gene encodes CDR1 LNHDA and CDR2 SQIVND (reference sequence). There are 17 residues in the CDR3. With V trimmed by 5 bases and J by 6 bases, 16 bases remained unmatched. The complete variable domain, with remaining parts taken from reference TRBV19 and TRBJ1-2, reads DGGITQSPKYLFRKEGQNVTLSCEQNLNHDAMYWYRQDPGQGLRLIYYSQIVNDFQKGDIAEGYSVSREKKESFPLTVTSAQKNPTAFYLCASSGAPGQGNLNGYTFGSGTRLTVV.